Listed here are 11 T cell receptor beta chains from one sample, sequenced in a study of cytotoxic CD8 clonotypes in ibrutinib-treated CLL. TCRdb's copy holds only in-frame clones and misses some; the assay was immunoSEQ multiplex PCR. The profile shows roughly 63,000 clones, around three fifths of them singletons. This specimen was PBMCs, taken after 12 months of ibrutinib treatment. These receptors all come from a human donor with chronic lymphocytic leukemia.

The chain combines TRBV11-3 with TRBJ2-2; the D gene is possibly TRBD2 (6 bases). The CDR3 contains 14 residues. Looked up from germline, CDR1 is SGHNT and CDR2 is YENEEA. Trimming cost V 2 bases and J 6 bases, with 10 bases left between them. CDR3 DNA: TGTGCCAGCAGCTTAAGCGGGTCATCCGGGGAGCTGTTTTTT. Translated: CASSLSGSSGELFF.

The gene calls are TRBV11-2 and TRBJ1-1, with TRBD1 as a possible D gene (5 bases). V dropped 6 bases and J dropped 7 bases, with 24 bases sitting between them. The CDR3 loop spans 16 amino acids. The germline V gene encodes CDR1 SGHAT and CDR2 FQNNGV. The CDR3 DNA follows: TGTGCCAGCAGTCATGGCCCGGGACTGGGTAAGATTGAAGCTTTCTTT. Translation: CASSHGPGLGKIEAFF. Looking up the rest from reference TRBV11-2 and TRBJ1-1 gives the full variable domain: EAGVAQSPRYKIIEKRQSVAFWCNPISGHATLYWYQQILGQGPKLLIQFQNNGVVDDSQLPKDRFSAERLKGVDSTLKIQPAKLEDSAVYLCASSHGPGLGKIEAFFGQGTRLTVV.

In this sample, this clone turned up a few times. The chain employs TRBV11-2 and TRBJ2-5; 7 nucleotides agree with TRBD2. V lost 9 bases, J lost 5 bases, and 6 bases stayed unmatched. Germline V lookup: CDR1 SGHAT, CDR2 FQNNGV. This CDR3 comprises 12 residues. This CDR3 is CASRGLPETQYF. The CDR3 nucleotides are TGTGCCAGTCGGGGACTACCGGAGACCCAGTACTTC. Using reference TRBV11-2 and TRBJ2-5 for the parts outside the CDR3, the full variable domain is EAGVAQSPRYKIIEKRQSVAFWCNPISGHATLYWYQQILGQGPKLLIQFQNNGVVDDSQLPKDRFSAERLKGVDSTLKIQPAKLEDSAVYLCASRGLPETQYFGPGTRLLVL.

Here the CDR3 reads CASSLEGTYYEQYF. CDR3 in DNA: TGTGCCAGCAGTCTCGAAGGGACATACTACGAGCAGTACTTC. The chain uses TRBV6-6 and TRBJ2-7, with D possibly matching TRBD1 (6 bases). This CDR3 has 14 residues. Germline V gene lookup returns CDR1 MNHNY and CDR2 SVGAGI (reference sequence). The ends were cut back, 5 bases at V and 3 bases at J, with 14 bases in the middle.

The chain recombines TRBV5-1 with TRBJ1-1, with D hard to call. The CDR3 sequence is 13 residues long. The germline V and J ends were trimmed by 0 bases and 2 bases, with 5 bases remaining between them. Germline V gives CDR1 SGHRS, CDR2 YFSETQ. The CDR3 DNA reads as TGCGCCAGCAGCTTGGGAGTTAACACTGAAGCTTTCTTT. Residues: CASSLGVNTEAFF. The complete variable domain, with remaining parts taken from reference TRBV5-1 and TRBJ1-1, reads KAGVTQTPRYLIKTRGQQVTLSCSPISGHRSVSWYQQTPGQGLQFLFEYFSETQRNKGNFPGRFSGRQFSNSRSEMNVSTLELGDSALYLCASSLGVNTEAFFGQGTRLTVV.

This clone has a handful of counts. The genes are TRBV27 and TRBJ1-5; D not resolved. CDR3 length: 15 amino acids. The V end lost 3 bases, the J end lost 3 bases, and 12 bases lay between the germline ends. CDR1 is MNHEY and CDR2 is SMNVEV in the germline V gene (reference sequence). The CDR3 bases are TGTGCCAGCAGTTTTACCCCAGACTCCAATCAGCCCCAGCATTTT. This codes for CASSFTPDSNQPQHF.

This clone appeared many times. The V and J genes are TRBV28 and TRBJ1-1, with D hard to call. Germline V lookup: CDR1 MDHEN, CDR2 SYDVKM. The germline V and J ends were trimmed by 1 base and 1 base, with 13 bases remaining between them. This CDR3 has 16 amino acids. CDR3 sequence: CASSLLRATSNTEAFF. CDR3 DNA sequence: TGTGCCAGCAGTTTATTGAGGGCCACCTCGAACACTGAAGCTTTCTTT.

This chain links TRBV6-6 with TRBJ1-4; D is undetermined. The CDR3 covers 14 residues. V lost 2 bases and J lost 8, with 12 bases in between. The V gene's germline CDR1 is MNHNY and CDR2 SVGAGI (reference sequence). The CDR3 spells CASSYRGAGEKLFF. The DNA for the CDR3 is TGTGCCAGCAGTTACCGGGGAGCGGGGGAAAAACTGTTTTTT.

The V call is TRBV28, the J call TRBJ1-5, with TRBD1 as a possible D gene (5 bases). Looked up from germline, CDR1 is MDHEN and CDR2 is SYDVKM. The CDR3 is 15 amino acids. The V end lost 2 bases, the J end lost 6 bases, and 14 bases lay between the germline ends. CDR3 DNA sequence: TGTGCCAGCAGTTTACCACCAGGGTTTGGTCAGCCCCAGCATTTT. Translated: CASSLPPGFGQPQHF. Together with reference TRBV28 and TRBJ1-5, the CDR3 gives the full variable domain: DVKVTQSSRYLVKRTGEKVFLECVQDMDHENMFWYRQDPGLGLRLIYFSYDVKMKEKGDIPEGYSVSREKKERFSLILESASTNQTSMYLCASSLPPGFGQPQHFGDGTRLSIL.

The chain carries TRBV6-7 and TRBJ2-7, with TRBD2 identical over 9 bases. TRBV6-7 is filed as an ORF, its function uncertain. The CDR3 has 17 amino acids. J lost 6 bases, V lost 0 bases, and 12 bases had no gene match. CDR3 in amino acids: CASSYSIIAGGPFEQYF. The CDR3, as DNA: TGTGCCAGCAGTTACTCGATCATCGCGGGAGGGCCGTTCGAGCAGTACTTC.

V and J are TRBV2 and TRBJ1-3; D gene unclear. The CDR3 length is 13 residues. With 4 bases removed from V and 5 bases from J, the gap between germline ends came to 9 bases. Germline CDR1 SNHLY, CDR2 FYNNEI. The chain's CDR3 is CASSVEARNTIYF. The CDR3 DNA reads as TGTGCCAGCAGTGTAGAGGCCCGAAACACCATATATTTT.